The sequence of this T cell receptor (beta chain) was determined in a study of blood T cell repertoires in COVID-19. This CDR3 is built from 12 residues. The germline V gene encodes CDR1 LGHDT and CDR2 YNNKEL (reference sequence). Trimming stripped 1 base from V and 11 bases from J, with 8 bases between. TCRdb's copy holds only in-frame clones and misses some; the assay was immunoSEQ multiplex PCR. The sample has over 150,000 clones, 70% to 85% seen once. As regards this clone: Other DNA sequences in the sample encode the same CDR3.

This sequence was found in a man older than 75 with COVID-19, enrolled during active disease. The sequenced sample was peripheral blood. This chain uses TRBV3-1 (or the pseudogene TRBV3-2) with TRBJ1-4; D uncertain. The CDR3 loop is CASSQVGEKLFF. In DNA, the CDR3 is TGTGCCAGCAGCCAAGTCGGGGAGAAACTGTTTTTT.